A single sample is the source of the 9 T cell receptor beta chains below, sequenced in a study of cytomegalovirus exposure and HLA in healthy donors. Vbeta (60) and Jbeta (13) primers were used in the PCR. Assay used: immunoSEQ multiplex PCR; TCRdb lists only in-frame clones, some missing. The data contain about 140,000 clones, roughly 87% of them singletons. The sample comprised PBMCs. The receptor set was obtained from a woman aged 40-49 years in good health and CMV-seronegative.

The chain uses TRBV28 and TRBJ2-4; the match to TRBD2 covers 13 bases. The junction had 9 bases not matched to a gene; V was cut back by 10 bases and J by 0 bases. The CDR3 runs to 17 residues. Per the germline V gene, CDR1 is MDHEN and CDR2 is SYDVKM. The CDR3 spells CATQPGLAGLAKNIQYF. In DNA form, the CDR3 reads TGTGCCACCCAACCGGGACTAGCGGGATTAGCCAAAAACATTCAGTACTTC.

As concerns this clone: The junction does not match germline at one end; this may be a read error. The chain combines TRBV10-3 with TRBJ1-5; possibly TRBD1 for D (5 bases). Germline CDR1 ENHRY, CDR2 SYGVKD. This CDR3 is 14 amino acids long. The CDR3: CAISGPGGNRPQHF. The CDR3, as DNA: TGTGCCATCAGTGGCCCGGGGGGTAATCGGCCCCAGCATTTT.

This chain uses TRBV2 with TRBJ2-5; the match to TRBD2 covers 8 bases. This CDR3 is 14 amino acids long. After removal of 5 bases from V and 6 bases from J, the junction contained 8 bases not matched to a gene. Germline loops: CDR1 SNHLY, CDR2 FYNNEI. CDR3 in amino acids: CASSTGLVLQTQYF. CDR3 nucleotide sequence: TGTGCCAGCAGTACGGGACTAGTTCTCCAGACCCAGTACTTC.

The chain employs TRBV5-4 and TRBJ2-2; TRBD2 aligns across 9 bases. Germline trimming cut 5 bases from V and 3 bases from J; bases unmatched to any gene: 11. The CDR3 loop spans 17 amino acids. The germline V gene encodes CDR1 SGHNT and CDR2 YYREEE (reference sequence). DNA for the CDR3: TGTGCCAGCAGGGGGTTGGCGGGAGGGCGATACACCGGGGAGCTGTTTTTT. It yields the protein CASRGLAGGRYTGELFF.

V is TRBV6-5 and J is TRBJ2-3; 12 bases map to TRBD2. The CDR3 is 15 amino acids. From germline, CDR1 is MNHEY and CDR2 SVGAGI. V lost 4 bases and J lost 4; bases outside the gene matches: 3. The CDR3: CASSSSSGRADTQYF. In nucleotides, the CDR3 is TGTGCCAGCAGTTCCTCTAGCGGGAGGGCAGATACGCAGTATTTT.

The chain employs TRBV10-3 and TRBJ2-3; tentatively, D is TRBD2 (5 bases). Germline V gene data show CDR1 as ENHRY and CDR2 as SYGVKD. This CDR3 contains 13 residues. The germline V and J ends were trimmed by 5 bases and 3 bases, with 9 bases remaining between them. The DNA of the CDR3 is TGTGCCATCAGTTCTAGGACTACAGATACGCAGTATTTT. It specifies CAISSRTTDTQYF.

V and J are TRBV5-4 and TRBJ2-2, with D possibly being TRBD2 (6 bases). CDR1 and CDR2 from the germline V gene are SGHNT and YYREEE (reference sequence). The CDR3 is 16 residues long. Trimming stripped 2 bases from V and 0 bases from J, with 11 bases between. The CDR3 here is CASSFSGGTNTGELFF. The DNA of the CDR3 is TGTGCCAGCAGCTTTAGCGGAGGCACGAACACCGGGGAGCTGTTTTTT. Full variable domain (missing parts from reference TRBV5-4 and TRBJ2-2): ETGVTQSPTHLIKTRGQQVTLRCSSQSGHNTVSWYQQALGQGPQFIFQYYREEENGRGNFPPRFSGLQFPNYSSELNVNALELDDSALYLCASSFSGGTNTGELFFGEGSRLTVL.

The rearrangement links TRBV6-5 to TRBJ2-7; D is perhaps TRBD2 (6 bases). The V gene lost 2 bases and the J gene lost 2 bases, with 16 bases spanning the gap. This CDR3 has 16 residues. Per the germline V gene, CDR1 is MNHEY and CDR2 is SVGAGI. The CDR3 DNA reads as TGTGCCAGCAGTTACACCCGCCTCGGAGGGGCCTACGAGCAGTACTTC. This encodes CASSYTRLGGAYEQYF.

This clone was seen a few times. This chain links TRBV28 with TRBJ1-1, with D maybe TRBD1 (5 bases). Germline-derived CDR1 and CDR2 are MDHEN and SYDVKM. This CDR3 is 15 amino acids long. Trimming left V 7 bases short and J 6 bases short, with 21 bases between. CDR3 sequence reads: CASTGGFGRLAEAFF. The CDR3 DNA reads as TGTGCCAGCACCGGGGGGTTCGGGCGGTTGGCTGAAGCTTTCTTT.